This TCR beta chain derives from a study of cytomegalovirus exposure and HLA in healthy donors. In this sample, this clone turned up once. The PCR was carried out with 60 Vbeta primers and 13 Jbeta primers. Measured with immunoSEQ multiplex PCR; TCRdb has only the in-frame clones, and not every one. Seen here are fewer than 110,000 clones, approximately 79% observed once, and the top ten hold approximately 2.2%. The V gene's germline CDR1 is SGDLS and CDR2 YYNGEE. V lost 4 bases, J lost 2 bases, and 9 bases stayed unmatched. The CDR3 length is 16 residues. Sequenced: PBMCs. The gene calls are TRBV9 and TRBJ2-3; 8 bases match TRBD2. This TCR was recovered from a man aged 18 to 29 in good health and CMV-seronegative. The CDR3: CASSPSPRGVTDTQYF. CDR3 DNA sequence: TGTGCCAGCAGCCCCTCCCCGCGGGGGGTCACAGATACGCAGTATTTT. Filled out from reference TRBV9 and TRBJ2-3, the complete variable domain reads DSGVTQTPKHLITATGQRVTLRCSPRSGDLSVYWYQQSLDQGLQFLIQYYNGEERAKGNILERFSAQQFPDLHSELNLSSLELGDSALYFCASSPSPRGVTDTQYFGPGTRLTVL.